This passage covers 13 T cell receptor beta chains from one sample sequenced in a study of beta chain features in type 1 diabetes. The entirety of the isolated RNA underwent reverse transcription, so expressed TCRB transcripts were sequenced. The assay was immunoSEQ multiplex PCR, and TCRdb's table has in-frame clones only and misses some. The sample lists around 430,000 clones, about 30% occurring once. Sequenced sample: naive CD4+ T cells from blood. These receptors were taken from a man aged 18 to 30 in good health.

This chain joins TRBV25-1 and TRBJ2-1; D perhaps matches TRBD2 (5 bases). CDR1 MGHDK and CDR2 SYGVNS come from the germline V gene. Trimming cost V 1 base and J 13 bases, with 11 bases left between them. This CDR3 spans 12 amino acids. CDR3 amino acids: CASSEWGAIQFF. CDR3 in DNA: TGTGCCAGCAGTGAATGGGGAGCCATACAGTTCTTC.

The chain combines TRBV27 with TRBJ1-5; the match to TRBD1 covers 9 bases. CDR1 and CDR2 (germline): MNHEY, SMNVEV (reference sequence). V was pared by 3 bases and J by 4 bases, with 1 base of the junction left unmatched. CDR3 length: 14 residues. The CDR3 loop is CASSFGQGNQPQHF. The DNA of the CDR3 is TGTGCCAGCAGTTTCGGACAGGGGAATCAGCCCCAGCATTTT.

This clone was seen a few times. The CDR3 loop is CASSPSGSPEQYF. DNA of the CDR3: TGTGCCAGCAGTCCTAGCGGGAGCCCCGAGCAGTACTTC. This rearrangement joins TRBV25-1 to TRBJ2-7; 10 nucleotides match TRBD2. Germline CDR1 reads MGHDK; CDR2 reads SYGVNS. CDR3 length equals 13 residues. Losses at the gene ends were 5 bases for V and 6 bases for J; bases not matched to a gene: 4.

The rearrangement links TRBV29-1 to TRBJ1-2; D might be TRBD1 (5 bases). Germline values: CDR1 SQVTM, CDR2 ANQGSEA. V dropped 4 bases and J dropped 4 bases, with 10 bases sitting between them. The length of the CDR3 is 12 residues. In DNA form, the CDR3 reads TGCAGCGTTGGTGGAGGGACCTATGGCTACACCTTC. The encoded protein is CSVGGGTYGYTF.

There are a few counts of this clone. The genes are TRBV4-1 and TRBJ2-1; possibly TRBD1 for D (6 bases). Germline assignment: CDR1 MGHRA and CDR2 YSYEKL. The CDR3 consists of 16 residues. The V and J ends lost 1 base and 2 bases respectively, with 12 bases between them. CDR3 loop: CASSQVRDTTYNEQFF. Written as DNA, the CDR3 is TGCGCCAGCAGCCAAGTCCGGGACACCACCTACAATGAGCAGTTCTTC.

This clone has just a few counts. The chain is built from TRBV15 and TRBJ2-7, with D perhaps matching TRBD1 (5 bases). Germline V gives CDR1 LNHNV, CDR2 YYDKDF (reference sequence). V shed 0 bases and J shed 4 bases, with 13 bases lying between them. This CDR3 is 15 amino acids long. DNA for the CDR3: TGTGCCACCAGCAGAGAGTCAGGGCGCGGATACGAGCAGTACTTC. It translates to CATSRESGRGYEQYF.

This sequence joins TRBV5-6 and TRBJ2-7; 10 nucleotides match TRBD2. This CDR3 has 16 residues. J lost 1 base, V lost 4 bases, and 8 bases had no gene match. Germline V CDR1 and CDR2: SGHDT, YYEEEE. The CDR3 DNA is TGTGCCAGCAGCAAAAGGACTAGCGGACTATCCTACGAGCAGTACTTC. It encodes CASSKRTSGLSYEQYF. The full variable domain, its missing parts supplied by reference TRBV5-6 and TRBJ2-7, is DAGVTQSPTHLIKTRGQQVTLRCSPKSGHDTVSWYQQALGQGPQFIFQYYEEEERQRGNFPDRFSGHQFPNYSSELNVNALLLGDSALYLCASSKRTSGLSYEQYFGPGTRLTVT.

The CDR3 protein is CAWSVQSPLQYF. The CDR3 nucleotides read TGTGCCTGGAGTGTACAGTCCCCCCTGCAGTATTTT. J is TRBJ2-3 and V is TRBV30; D is ambiguous. V was trimmed by 0 bases and J by 11 bases, leaving 12 bases between them. Germline V gene lookup returns CDR1 GTSNPN and CDR2 SVGIG (reference sequence). The CDR3 sequence is 12 residues long.

V usage is TRBV29-1 and J usage is TRBJ2-7; D possibly corresponds to TRBD1 (6 bases). The CDR3 loop spans 13 amino acids. Trimming took off 0 bases at V and 11 bases at J, with 17 bases between the two ends. Germline V gene sequence: CDR1 SQVTM, CDR2 ANQGSEA. The CDR3 region is CSVEDGQGHDEYF. The CDR3 coding sequence is TGCAGCGTTGAAGATGGGCAGGGACATGATGAGTACTTC.

The chain recombines TRBV30 with TRBJ2-1; perhaps D is TRBD1 or TRBD2 (5 bases each). The CDR3 contains 13 residues. Germline CDR1 reads GTSNPN; CDR2 reads SVGIG (reference sequence). The V gene lost 5 bases and the J gene lost 6 bases, with 14 bases spanning the gap. The CDR3 spells CAWARDRINEQFF. In DNA, the CDR3 is TGTGCCTGGGCCCGGGACCGGATCAATGAGCAGTTCTTC.

This clone occurred a few times. Other DNA sequences in the same sample also yield this CDR3. The gene calls are TRBV7-9 and TRBJ2-7; no firm D call. The V gene's germline CDR1 is SEHNR and CDR2 FQNEAQ (reference sequence). The CDR3 spans 13 residues. V gave up 4 bases and J gave up 3 bases, with 10 bases separating them. This CDR3 is CASSSRGSYEQYF. CDR3 nucleotide sequence: TGTGCCAGCAGCTCCCGCGGAAGCTACGAGCAGTACTTC. Full variable domain (remainder filled in from reference TRBV7-9 and TRBJ2-7): DTGVSQNPRHKITKRGQNVTFRCDPISEHNRLYWYRQTLGQGPEFLTYFQNEAQLEKSRLLSDRFSAERPKGSFSTLEIQRTEQGDSAMYLCASSSRGSYEQYFGPGTRLTVT.

The chain uses TRBV27 and TRBJ2-4; D is possibly TRBD1 or TRBD2 (5 bases each). Germline CDR1 MNHEY, CDR2 SMNVEV (reference sequence). With 3 bases removed from V and 9 bases from J, the gap between germline ends came to 15 bases. The CDR3 contains 14 residues. CDR3 coding DNA: TGTGCCAGCAGTTTTGTGGGCGTTGGGGGCATTCAGTACTTC. This gives the protein CASSFVGVGGIQYF.

The chain employs TRBV9 and TRBJ2-3, with TRBD2 matching over 8 bases. CDR1 and CDR2 from the germline V gene are SGDLS and YYNGEE. The trim removed 5 bases at V and 8 bases at J, leaving 7 bases unmatched. The CDR3 extends over 13 amino acids. CDR3 DNA sequence: TGTGCCAGCAGTGGCCGACTAGCGAGTACGCAGTATTTT. The encoded protein is CASSGRLASTQYF.